This TCR beta chain derives from a study of blood T cell repertoires in COVID-19. Generated by immunoSEQ multiplex PCR, the TCRdb table keeps only in-frame clones and is missing some. Of about 110,000 clones in the sample, over 80% were seen once. V was trimmed by 2 bases and J by 6 bases, leaving 6 bases between them. CDR1 LGHDT and CDR2 YNNKEL come from the germline V gene (reference sequence). The CDR3 is 12 amino acids. The sample comprised peripheral blood. The sequence was obtained from a woman aged 70-85 years with acute or convalescent COVID-19. V usage is TRBV3-1 (or the pseudogene TRBV3-2) and J usage is TRBJ2-3; D remains ambiguous. The CDR3 is CASSQISDTQYF. DNA for the CDR3: TGTGCCAGCAGCCAAATTTCTGATACGCAGTATTTT.